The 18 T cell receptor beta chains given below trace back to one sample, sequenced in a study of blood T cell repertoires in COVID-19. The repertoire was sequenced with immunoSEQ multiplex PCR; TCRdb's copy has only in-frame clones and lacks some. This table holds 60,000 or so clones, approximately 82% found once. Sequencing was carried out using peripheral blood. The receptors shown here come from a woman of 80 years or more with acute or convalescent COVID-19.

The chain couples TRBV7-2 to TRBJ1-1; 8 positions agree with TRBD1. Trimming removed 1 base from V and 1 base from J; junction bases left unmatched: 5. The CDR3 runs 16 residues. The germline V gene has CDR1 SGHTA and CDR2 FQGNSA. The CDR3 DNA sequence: TGTGCCAGCAGCTTAGGGACAGGGAATAAGAACACTGAAGCTTTCTTT. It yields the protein CASSLGTGNKNTEAFF.

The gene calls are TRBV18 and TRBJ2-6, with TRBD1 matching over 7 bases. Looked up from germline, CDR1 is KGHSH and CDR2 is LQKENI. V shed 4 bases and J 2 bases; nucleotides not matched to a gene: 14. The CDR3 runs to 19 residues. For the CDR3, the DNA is TGTGCCAGCTCACTCGCGTCCCCGACAGGGCCCCCTGGGGCCAACGTCCTGACTTTC. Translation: CASSLASPTGPPGANVLTF.

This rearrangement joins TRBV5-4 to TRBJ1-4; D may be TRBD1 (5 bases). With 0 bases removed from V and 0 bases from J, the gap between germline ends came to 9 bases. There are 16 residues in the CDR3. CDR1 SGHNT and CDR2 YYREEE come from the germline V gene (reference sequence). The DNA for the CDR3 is TGTGCCAGCAGCTTGGGACAGCTTGCAACTAATGAAAAACTGTTTTTT. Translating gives CASSLGQLATNEKLFF.

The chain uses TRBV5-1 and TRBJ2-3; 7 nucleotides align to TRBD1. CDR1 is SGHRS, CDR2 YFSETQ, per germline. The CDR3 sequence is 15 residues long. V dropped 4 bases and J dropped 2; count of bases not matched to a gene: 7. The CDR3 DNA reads TGCGCCAGCAGCCGAGGGGGCTCCTACACAGATACGCAGTATTTT. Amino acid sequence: CASSRGGSYTDTQYF.

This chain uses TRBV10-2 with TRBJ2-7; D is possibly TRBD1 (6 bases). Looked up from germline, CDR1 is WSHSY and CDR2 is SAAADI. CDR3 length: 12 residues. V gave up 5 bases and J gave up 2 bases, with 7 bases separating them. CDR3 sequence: CASSQGTYEQYF. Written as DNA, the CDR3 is TGCGCCAGCAGTCAGGGGACCTACGAGCAGTACTTC.

The CDR3, as DNA: TGTGCCAGCAGTGATCAGGGTCCGTCCTACGAGCAGTACTTC. It is translated as CASSDQGPSYEQYF. The rearrangement joins TRBV2 to TRBJ2-7; D is perhaps TRBD1 (5 bases). This CDR3 spans 14 amino acids. The V and J ends lost 3 bases and 1 base respectively, with 10 bases between them. From germline, CDR1 is SNHLY and CDR2 FYNNEI.

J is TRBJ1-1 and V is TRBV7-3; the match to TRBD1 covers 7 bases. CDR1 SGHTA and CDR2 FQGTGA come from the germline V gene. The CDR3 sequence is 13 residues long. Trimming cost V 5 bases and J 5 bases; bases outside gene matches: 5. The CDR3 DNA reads TGTGCCAGCAGCAAAGGGGGACAGACTGAAGCTTTCTTT. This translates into CASSKGGQTEAFF.

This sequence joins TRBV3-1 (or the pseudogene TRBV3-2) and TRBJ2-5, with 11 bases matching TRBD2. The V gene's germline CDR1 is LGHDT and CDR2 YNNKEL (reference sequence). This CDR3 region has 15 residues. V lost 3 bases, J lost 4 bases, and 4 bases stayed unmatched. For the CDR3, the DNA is TGTGCCAGCAGCCAGATTAGCGGGAGGGGAGAGACCCAGTACTTC. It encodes CASSQISGRGETQYF.

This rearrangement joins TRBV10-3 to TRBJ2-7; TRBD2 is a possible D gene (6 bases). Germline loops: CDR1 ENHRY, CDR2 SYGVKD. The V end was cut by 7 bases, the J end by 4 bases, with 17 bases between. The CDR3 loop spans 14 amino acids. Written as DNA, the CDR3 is TGTGCCATCAAACCCCGGGACTCGGCGTACGAGCAGTACTTC. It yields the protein CAIKPRDSAYEQYF.

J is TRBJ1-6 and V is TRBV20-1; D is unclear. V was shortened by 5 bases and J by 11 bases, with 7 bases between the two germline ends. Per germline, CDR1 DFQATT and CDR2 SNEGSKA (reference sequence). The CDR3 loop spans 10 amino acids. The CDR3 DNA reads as TGCAGTGCTCTACTGGCACCCCTCCACTTT. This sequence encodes CSALLAPLHF.

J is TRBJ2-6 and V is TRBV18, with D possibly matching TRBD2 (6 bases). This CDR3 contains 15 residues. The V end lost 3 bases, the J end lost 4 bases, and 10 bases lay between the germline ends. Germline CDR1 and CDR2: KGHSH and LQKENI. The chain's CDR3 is CASSPGGVGANVLTF. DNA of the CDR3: TGTGCCAGCTCACCCGGGGGTGTCGGGGCCAACGTCCTGACTTTC. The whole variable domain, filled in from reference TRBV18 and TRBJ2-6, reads NAGVMQNPRHLVRRRGQEARLRCSPMKGHSHVYWYRQLPEEGLKFMVYLQKENIIDESGMPKERFSAEFPKEGPSILRIQQVVRGDSAAYFCASSPGGVGANVLTFGAGSRLTVL.

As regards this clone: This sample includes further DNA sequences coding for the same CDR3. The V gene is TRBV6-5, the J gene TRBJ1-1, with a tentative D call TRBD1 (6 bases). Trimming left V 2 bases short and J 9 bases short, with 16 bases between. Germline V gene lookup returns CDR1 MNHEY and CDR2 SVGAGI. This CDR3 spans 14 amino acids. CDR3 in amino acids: CASSYQAGDYQAFF. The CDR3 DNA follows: TGTGCCAGCAGTTACCAGGCAGGGGATTATCAAGCTTTCTTT.

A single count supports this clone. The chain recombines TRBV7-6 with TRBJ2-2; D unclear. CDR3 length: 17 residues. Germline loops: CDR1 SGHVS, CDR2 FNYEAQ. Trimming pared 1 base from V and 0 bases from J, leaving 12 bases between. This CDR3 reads CASSLGSQLTNTGELFF. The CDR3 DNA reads TGTGCCAGCAGCTTAGGGTCACAGCTTACGAACACCGGGGAGCTGTTTTTT.

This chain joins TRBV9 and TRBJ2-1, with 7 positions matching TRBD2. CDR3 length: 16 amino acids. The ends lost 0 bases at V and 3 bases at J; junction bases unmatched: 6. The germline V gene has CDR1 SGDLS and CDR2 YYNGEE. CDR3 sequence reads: CASSVDLRGNYNEQFF. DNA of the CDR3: TGTGCCAGCAGCGTAGACTTGCGGGGGAACTACAATGAGCAGTTCTTC. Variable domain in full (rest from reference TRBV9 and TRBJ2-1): DSGVTQTPKHLITATGQRVTLRCSPRSGDLSVYWYQQSLDQGLQFLIQYYNGEERAKGNILERFSAQQFPDLHSELNLSSLELGDSALYFCASSVDLRGNYNEQFFGPGTRLTVL.

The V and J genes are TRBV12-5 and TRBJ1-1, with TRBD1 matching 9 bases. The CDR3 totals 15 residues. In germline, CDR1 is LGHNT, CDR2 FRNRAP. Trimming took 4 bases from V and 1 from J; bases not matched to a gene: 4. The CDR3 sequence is CASGSWTGANTEAFF. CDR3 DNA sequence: TGTGCTAGTGGTTCCTGGACAGGGGCGAACACTGAAGCTTTCTTT.

The CDR3: CASSHGGNRGSGTGNTIYF. CDR3 coding DNA: TGCGCCAGCAGCCATGGGGGGAACAGGGGGTCGGGAACTGGAAACACCATATATTTT. The V and J genes are TRBV4-1 and TRBJ1-3; 8 bases are shared with TRBD1. This CDR3 has 19 amino acids. Germline V lookup: CDR1 MGHRA, CDR2 YSYEKL. Trimming cost V 3 bases and J 2 bases; bases outside gene matches: 15.

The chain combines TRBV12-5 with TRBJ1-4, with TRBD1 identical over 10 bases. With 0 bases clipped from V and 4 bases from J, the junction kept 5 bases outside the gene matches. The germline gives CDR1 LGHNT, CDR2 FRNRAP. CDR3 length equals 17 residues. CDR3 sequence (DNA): TGTGCTAGTGGTTTGGTACGGGGACAGGGGAATAATGAAAAACTGTTTTTT. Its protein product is CASGLVRGQGNNEKLFF.

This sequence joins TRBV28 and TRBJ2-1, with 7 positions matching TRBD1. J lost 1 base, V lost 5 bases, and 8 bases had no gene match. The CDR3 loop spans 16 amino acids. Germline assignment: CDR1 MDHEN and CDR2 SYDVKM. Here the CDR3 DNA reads TGTGCCAGCAGTGCTCCCAGGGGGAAATCCTACAATGAGCAGTTCTTC. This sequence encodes CASSAPRGKSYNEQFF.